This T cell receptor beta chain was recovered during a study of T cell changes during pregnancy in multiple sclerosis (dated by TCRdb to the late 2010s). Notes on the research overall: Changes in the T cell repertoire over the course of pregnancy were examined in this study in women with multiple sclerosis.

The V end loses 6 bases and the J end loses 2 bases, and a stretch of 17 bases separates them. The CDR3 sequence holds 16 residues, the cysteine and phenylalanine included. Only the CDR3 DNA is retained, 48 bases long and in frame from the first base. The germline V gene gives CDR1 as MDHEN and CDR2 as SYDVKM. In the case of this clone: Its antigen is still unknown. One base away there is no much larger clone; base qualities are not given.

Receptor libraries were prepared by the immunoSEQ multiplex PCR assay. TCRdb obtained this table from immuneACCESS and retained in-frame rearrangements with V and J assigned. These tables miss some clones; where compared with another copy, unresolved V genes account for less than half of the shortfall, and the remainder is unexplained. Here the sample has 12,000 or so clones; over 65% occur a single time. The top ten hold approximately 10% of the sample. The sample in question was CD8+ T cells from peripheral blood mononuclear cells, obtained after pregnancy. The sequence was obtained from a female donor in good health, enrolled as a control in a pregnancy study. The receptor chain draws on TRBV28 and TRBJ1-5; tentative D gene TRBD1, with 6 bases matching. The CDR3: CASSLSGAGGNQPQHF. The bases read TGTGCCAGCAGCCTCAGCGGGGCAGGGGGCAATCAGCCCCAGCATTTT.